Sequencing of this T cell receptor (beta chain) was carried out in a study of beta chain features in type 1 diabetes (dated by TCRdb to 2017 to 2018). With respect to the entire study: No differences in mean age, gender distribution, total cell number or subset yield were found between patients and healthy donors. A total of some 110 million sorted cells were examined across all samples, and the number of cells per subset was strongly correlated with RNA yield. In the study, recently diagnosed type 1 diabetes patients and matched healthy donors were compared on the TCRB repertoires of their sorted circulating CD4+ T cell subsets. Whereas all 28 donors provided naive and central memory subsets, regulatory and stem cell-like memory subsets were isolated from just 8 patients and roughly eight healthy donors. Results the study describes overall, beyond this receptor: PCR might favor shorter templates, but patient and control samples were amplified and corrected together, so any skew would affect both groups equally. Because the HLA sub-analyses included only small numbers of individuals, any influence of HLA type on TCRB rearrangement was left unresolved. Because cDNA was sequenced instead of genomic DNA, activated cells with high expression could be over-represented, although the groups did not differ in activation or CD3 levels. A moderate but significant shortening of TCRB CDR3 length was observed in type 1 diabetes patients in all four CD4+ subsets. Patients with type 1 diabetes made fewer insertions and deleted more nucleotides at VDJ recombination sites, implying thymic rearrangement abnormalities. Naive, central memory and regulatory TCRB repertoires appeared to be more similar among patients than among healthy donors.

The entire amount of isolated RNA was reverse transcribed using the High Capacity cDNA Reverse Transcription Kit, so the sequenced TCRB transcripts were expressed ones. Naive, central memory and regulatory T cell samples underwent deep immunoSEQ sequencing, averaging roughly 3.4 million total reads per sample. Sorted cells were lysed in RLT buffer and RNA was extracted with DNase-treated RNeasy Micro or Mini kits, depending on cell number. Each cell subset was processed on its own to prevent cross-contamination, while patient and healthy donor samples were processed together. The immunoSEQ multiplex PCR was used to amplify TCRB sequences from cDNA, yielding 87-bp fragments that span the CDR3 region. Sequencing of the amplicons was performed on the Illumina HiSeq platform. The original methods were these. Synthetic template baselines were used to correct PCR bias computationally, reads within Hamming distance 2 were collapsed, and singletons that could not be merged were discarded. Reads were aligned against IMGT to assign V, D and J genes, CDR3 length and insertions or deletions at six rearrangement sites. Within each subset, clonotype counts were normalized to sorted cell number, after which true diversity and Gini coefficients were computed with the tcR R package. Repertoire sharing was quantified using the overlap coefficient calculated on TCRB nucleotide sequences. Out-of-frame TCRB sequences from naive cells were analyzed as a proxy for the pre-selection repertoire. This immuneACCESS table, as held by TCRdb, lists in-frame sequences with V and J called but not all clones. Of the missing ones, under half trace to an unresolved V gene in checked studies; the others have no known cause. The DNA gave D and trimming, while V, J and clone size come from that table. The sample has 810,000 or so clones on record, roughly 16% of them singletons. The top ten clonotypes cover 0.02% to 0.025% of the sample.

Worth noting for this clone: This receptor's antigen is unknown. Base qualities are not recorded, but no much larger clone differs from it by a single base.

A distance of 12 bases separates the germline ends of V and J, which lose 7 bases and 4 bases respectively. In the germline V gene, CDR1 corresponds to SNHLY and CDR2 to FYNNEI. The CDR3 numbers 13 residues from cysteine through phenylalanine. The DNA shown is the 39-base CDR3, in frame from base 1. Each donor gave one peripheral blood draw, averaging approximately 0.11 L, which was collected into heparinised tubes. Using a panel that included CD45RO, CCR7, CD25, CD127, CD95 and CD27, naive, central memory, regulatory and stem cell-like memory CD4+ T cells were sorted on a BD FACSAria II. A purity above 98% was achieved for all sorted populations. Right away, PBMCs were isolated by Lymphoprep density gradient centrifugation and were stained directly, with no culture step. So that batch effects would be minimized, each experiment stained and sorted samples in pairs, pairing one healthy donor with one patient.

This TCR derives from a woman aged 18-30 years in good health. The rearrangement combines TRBV2 with TRBJ2-3; perhaps TRBD2 is the D gene, with 5 bases matching. Material: naive CD4+ T cells from blood. In light of the paper, this sample's cell subset or site label describes: true naive CD4+ T cells. This receptor carries the CDR3 CASTQRAPDTQYF. The DNA reads as follows: TGTGCCAGCACCCAGAGGGCCCCAGATACGCAGTATTTT.